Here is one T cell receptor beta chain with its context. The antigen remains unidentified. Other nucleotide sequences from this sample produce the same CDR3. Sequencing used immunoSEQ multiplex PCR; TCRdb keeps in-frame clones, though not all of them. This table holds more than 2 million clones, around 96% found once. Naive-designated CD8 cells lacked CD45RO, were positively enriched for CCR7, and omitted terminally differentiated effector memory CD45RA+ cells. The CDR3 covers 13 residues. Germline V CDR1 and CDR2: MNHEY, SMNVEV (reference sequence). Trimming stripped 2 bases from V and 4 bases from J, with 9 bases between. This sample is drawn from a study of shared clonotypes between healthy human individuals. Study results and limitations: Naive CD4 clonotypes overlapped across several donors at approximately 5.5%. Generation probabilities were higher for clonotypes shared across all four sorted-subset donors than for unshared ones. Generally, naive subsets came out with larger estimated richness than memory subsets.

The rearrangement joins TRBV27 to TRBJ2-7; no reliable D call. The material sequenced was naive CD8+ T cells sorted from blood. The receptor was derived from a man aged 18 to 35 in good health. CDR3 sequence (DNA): TGTGCCAGCAGTTTAGGAGCCGAGTACGAGCAGTACTTC. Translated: CASSLGAEYEQYF.